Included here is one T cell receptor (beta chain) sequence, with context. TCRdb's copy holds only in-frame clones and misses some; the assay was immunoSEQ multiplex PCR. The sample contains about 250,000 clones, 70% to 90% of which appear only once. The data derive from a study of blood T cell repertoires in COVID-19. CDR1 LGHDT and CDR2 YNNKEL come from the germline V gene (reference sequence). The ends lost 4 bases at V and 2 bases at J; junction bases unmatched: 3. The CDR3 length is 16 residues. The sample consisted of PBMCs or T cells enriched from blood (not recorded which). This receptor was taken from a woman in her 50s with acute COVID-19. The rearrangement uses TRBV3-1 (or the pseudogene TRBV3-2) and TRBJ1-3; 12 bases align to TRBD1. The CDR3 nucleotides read TGTGCCAGCAGCCGCTGGGACAGGGGGCCTGGAAACACCATATATTTT. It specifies CASSRWDRGPGNTIYF.